Each of the 2 T cell receptor beta chains below was sequenced from the same sample in a study of blood T cell repertoires in COVID-19. The assay was immunoSEQ multiplex PCR, and TCRdb's table has in-frame clones only and misses some. The sample yields 250,000 to 350,000 clones, around 82% seen once. Sequenced input: peripheral blood. The origin of the receptors is a woman in her forties or fifties with acute or convalescent COVID-19.

This clone was seen a handful of times. V usage is TRBV6-5 and J usage is TRBJ2-3; TRBD2 aligns across 10 bases. Per germline, CDR1 MNHEY and CDR2 SVGAGI. The CDR3 contains 14 residues. The J segment lost 6 bases and the V segment lost 6 bases, leaving 6 bases of the junction unmatched. This CDR3 is CASSVTSGTDTQYF. The CDR3 coding sequence is TGTGCCAGCAGCGTTACTAGCGGGACTGATACGCAGTATTTT.

This clone was found a few times. The CDR3: CASSDWTGVTEAFF. The CDR3 nucleotides are TGTGCCAGCAGTGATTGGACAGGGGTTACTGAAGCTTTCTTT. V usage is TRBV6-1 and J usage is TRBJ1-1, with 9 bases aligning to TRBD1. The V gene's germline CDR1 is MNHNS and CDR2 SASEGT. There are 14 residues in the CDR3. The ends lost 3 bases at V and 5 bases at J; junction bases unmatched: 4.